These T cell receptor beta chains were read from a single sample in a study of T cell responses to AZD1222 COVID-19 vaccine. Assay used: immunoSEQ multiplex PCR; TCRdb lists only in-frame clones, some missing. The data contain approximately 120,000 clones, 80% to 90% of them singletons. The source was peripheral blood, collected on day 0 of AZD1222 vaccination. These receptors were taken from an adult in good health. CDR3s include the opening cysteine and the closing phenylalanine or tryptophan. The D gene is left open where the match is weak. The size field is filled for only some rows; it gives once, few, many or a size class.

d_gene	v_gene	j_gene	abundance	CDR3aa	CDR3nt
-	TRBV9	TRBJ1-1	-	CASSVVGGEAFF	TGTGCCAGCAGCGTAGTGGGCGGAGAAGCTTTCTTT
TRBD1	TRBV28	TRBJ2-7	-	CASSSHRQGVYEQYF	TGTGCCAGCAGTTCACACAGACAGGGGGTCTACGAGCAGTACTTC
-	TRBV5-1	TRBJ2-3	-	CASSAGHEDTQYF	TGCGCCAGCAGCGCGGGACACGAGGATACGCAGTATTTT
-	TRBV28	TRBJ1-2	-	CASSPPSYRVIYGYTF	TGTGCCAGCAGTCCCCCCTCCTACAGGGTGATCTATGGCTACACCTTC
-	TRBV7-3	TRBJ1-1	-	CASSLLGVNTEAFF	TGTGCCAGCAGCTTATTGGGGGTGAACACTGAAGCTTTCTTT
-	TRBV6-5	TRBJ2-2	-	CASKGSGPTGELFF	TGTGCCAGCAAGGGTTCAGGACCGACCGGGGAGCTGTTTTTT
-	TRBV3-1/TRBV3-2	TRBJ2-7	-	CASSRGGGEQYF	TGTGCCAGCAGCCGAGGAGGTGGCGAGCAGTACTTC
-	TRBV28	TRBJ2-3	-	CASSSRLGDTQYF	TGTGCCAGCAGTTCCCGGCTTGGTGATACGCAGTATTTT
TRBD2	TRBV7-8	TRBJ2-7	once	CASSLAYSDERGYYEQYF	TGTGCCAGCAGCTTAGCCTACTCGGACGAGCGGGGGTACTACGAGCAGTACTTC
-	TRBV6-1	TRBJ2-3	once	CASSGGPGPRIDTQYF	TGTGCCAGCAGTGGGGGGCCAGGGCCGAGAATAGATACGCAGTATTTT
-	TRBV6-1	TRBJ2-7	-	CASSVADISYEQYF	TGTGCCAGCAGTGTAGCCGACATCTCCTACGAGCAGTACTTC
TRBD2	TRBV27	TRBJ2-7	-	CASSLSAASGLPEQYF	TGTGCCAGCAGTTTATCGGCGGCTAGCGGACTCCCCGAGCAGTACTTC
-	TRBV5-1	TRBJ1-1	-	CASRFQGLNTEAFF	TGCGCCAGCAGGTTCCAGGGATTGAACACTGAAGCTTTCTTT
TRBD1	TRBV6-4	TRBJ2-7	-	CASSDAGGYEQYF	TGTGCCAGCAGTGATGCAGGGGGCTACGAGCAGTACTTC
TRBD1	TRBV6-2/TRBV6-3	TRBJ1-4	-	CASGSGTENEKLFF	TGTGCCAGCGGTTCCGGGACAGAGAATGAAAAACTGTTTTTT
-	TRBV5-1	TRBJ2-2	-	CASSLLSENTGELFF	TGCGCCAGCAGCTTGTTATCGGAGAACACCGGGGAGCTGTTTTTT
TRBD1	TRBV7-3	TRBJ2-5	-	CASSDVMDRGEETQYF	TGTGCCAGCAGCGACGTCATGGACAGGGGTGAAGAGACCCAGTACTTC
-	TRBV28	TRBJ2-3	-	CASSLGTPISTDTQYF	TGTGCCAGCAGTTTGGGGACTCCAATAAGCACAGATACGCAGTATTTT
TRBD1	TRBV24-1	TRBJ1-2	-	CATSDHKGDRGGNYGYTF	TGTGCCACCAGTGACCACAAGGGGGACAGGGGAGGTAACTATGGCTACACCTTC
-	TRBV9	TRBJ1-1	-	CASSVGVGSYTEAFF	TGTGCCAGCAGCGTAGGGGTAGGATCCTACACTGAAGCTTTCTTT
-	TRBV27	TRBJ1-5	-	CASSSRGVGQPQHF	TGTGCCAGCAGTTCCCGGGGCGTAGGTCAGCCCCAGCATTTT
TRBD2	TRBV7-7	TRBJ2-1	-	CASSTLPQASGNNEQFF	TGTGCTAGCAGCACACTCCCGCAGGCTAGCGGAAACAATGAGCAGTTCTTC
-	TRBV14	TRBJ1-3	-	CASSQDGRGFGNTIYF	TGTGCCAGCAGCCAAGATGGTCGGGGTTTCGGAAACACCATATATTTT
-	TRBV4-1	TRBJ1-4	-	CASSQDWGRGKEKLFF	TGCGCCAGCAGCCAAGATTGGGGGAGGGGGAAAGAAAAACTGTTTTTT
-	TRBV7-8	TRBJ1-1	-	CASSLAMGDKNTEAFF	TGTGCCAGCAGCTTAGCGATGGGCGACAAGAACACTGAAGCTTTCTTT
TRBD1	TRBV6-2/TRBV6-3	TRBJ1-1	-	CASSYWTGGVKTEAFF	TGTGCCAGCAGTTACTGGACAGGGGGCGTTAAAACTGAAGCTTTCTTT
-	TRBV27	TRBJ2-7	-	CASSTQTRAPTYEQYF	TGTGCCAGCAGTACCCAGACTAGGGCACCAACCTACGAGCAGTACTTC
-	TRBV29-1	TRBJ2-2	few	CSPIHRGELFF	TGCAGCCCGATCCACCGCGGGGAGCTGTTTTTT
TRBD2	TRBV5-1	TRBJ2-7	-	CASSRGTSGSYEQYF	TGCGCCAGCAGCCGGGGGACTAGCGGGAGCTACGAGCAGTACTTC